Sequencing of this T cell receptor (beta chain) was carried out in a study of human T cells and chemical hapten exposure. The table lists this clonotype with a few counts. Its antigen remains unknown. TCRdb re-derived calls from the RACE reads in MiXCR, one entry per CDR3 protein. The profile covers around 190,000 distinct CDR3 sequences, with approximately 20% appearing a single time and about 7% taken by the ten largest. Time point here: patch test 1, 2 weeks after DPC sensitization. The treatment is: therapeutic diphenylcyclopropenone sensitization with weekly scalp DPC. Findings of the study overall: Sensitizing with DPC caused no change in TCRs above 1 in 1000 frequency. Alopecia was present in the donors, so their immune response may differ from healthy people's. In comparison with controls, expanded TCRs gave rise to a significantly larger number of large CDR3 similarity clusters.

Trimming removed 2 bases from V and 5 bases from J, with 18 bases in between. Germline values: CDR1 SNHLY, CDR2 FYNNEI. This CDR3 has 16 amino acids. The specimen was whole blood, collected in connection with sensitization to the hapten diphenylcyclopropenone (DPC). The chain combines TRBV2 with TRBJ1-2; weak D call: TRBD1 (5 bases). This clonotype was sampled from a woman between 50 and 59 years old with alopecia areata. Some clones in this sample may be carry-over from other donors' samples. The CDR3, as DNA: TGTGCCAGCAGTGAACCAAGGCCGACAGCAGATTATGGCTACACCTTC. This translates into CASSEPRPTADYGYTF. The whole variable domain, remainder taken from reference TRBV2 and TRBJ1-2, is EPEVTQTPSHQVTQMGQEVILRCVPISNHLYFYWYRQILGQKVEFLVSFYNNEISEKSEIFDDQFSVERPDGSNFTLKIRSTKLEDSAMYFCASSEPRPTADYGYTFGSGTRLTVV.